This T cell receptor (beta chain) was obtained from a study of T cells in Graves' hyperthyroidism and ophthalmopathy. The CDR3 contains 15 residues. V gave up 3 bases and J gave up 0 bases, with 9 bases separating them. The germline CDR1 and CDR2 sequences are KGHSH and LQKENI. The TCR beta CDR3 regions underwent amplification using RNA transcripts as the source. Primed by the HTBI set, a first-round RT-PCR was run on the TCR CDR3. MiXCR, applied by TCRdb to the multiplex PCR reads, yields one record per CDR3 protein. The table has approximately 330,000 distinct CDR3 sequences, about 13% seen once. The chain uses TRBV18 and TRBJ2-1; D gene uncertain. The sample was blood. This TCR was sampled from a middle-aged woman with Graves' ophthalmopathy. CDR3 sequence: CASSPLELSYNEQFF. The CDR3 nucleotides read TGTGCCAGCTCACCGCTCGAACTCTCCTACAATGAGCAGTTCTTC. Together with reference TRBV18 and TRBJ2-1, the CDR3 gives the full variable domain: NAGVMQNPRHLVRRRGQEARLRCSPMKGHSHVYWYRQLPEEGLKFMVYLQKENIIDESGMPKERFSAEFPKEGPSILRIQQVVRGDSAAYFCASSPLELSYNEQFFGPGTRLTVL.